Below, one TCR beta chain is given with its context. Its antigen is still unknown. The data were taken from a study of cytomegalovirus exposure and HLA in healthy donors. Use of 60 Vbeta and 13 Jbeta primers characterized the PCR. Measured with immunoSEQ multiplex PCR; TCRdb has only the in-frame clones, and not every one. Seen here are about 130,000 clones, 60% to 85% observed once, and the top ten hold 6% to 8.5%. V was clipped by 6 bases and J by 5 bases; unmatched bases: 8. The CDR3 contains 15 residues. CDR1 and CDR2 (germline): MNHNS, SASEGT. Broader study findings: With later analysis, a missense DCLRE1C variant became linked to TCR beta V- and J-gene trimming. Segments of the TCR beta V type were, in most cases, productive about 87% or about 30% of the time in an earlier analysis. Some V segments (TRBV6-2 and TRBV6-3 among them) were excluded as indistinguishable.

The J gene is TRBJ1-5, the V gene TRBV6-1; 9 bases are shared with TRBD1. The sequenced sample consisted of PBMCs. The sequence was collected from a man aged 30-40 years in good health and CMV-seronegative. Here the CDR3 DNA reads TGTGCCAGCAGAGCCACAGGGGGCCGGGATCAGCCCCAGCATTTT. This encodes CASRATGGRDQPQHF.